A selection of T cell receptor beta chains follows, all from one sample in a study of blood T cells in healthy people across ages. TCRdb redid the calling of the 5' RACE reads with MiXCR, one entry per CDR3 protein. The sample carries hundreds of thousands of distinct CDR3 sequences, just under 25% recorded once. This sample was shared with a second study, whose subject was T cells of mothers and their children.

The material sequenced was blood. The receptor set was obtained from a boy aged 10-17 years in good health. Each CDR3 is given with its conserved first and last residue. A D gene is named only where the DNA matches it firmly. Clone size is given for some rows only: seen once, a few or many times, or a class if the clone is expanded.

cdr3_aa: CSASPGTGYNEQFF; cdr3_nt: TGCAGTGCTTCCCCCGGGACAGGGTACAATGAGCAGTTCTTC; clone_size: .; j_call: TRBJ2-1; d_call: TRBD1; v_call: TRBV20-1
cdr3_aa: CASSEHGTGGDEQFF; cdr3_nt: TGTGCCAGCAGTGAACACGGGACAGGGGGCGACGAGCAGTTCTTC; clone_size: few; j_call: TRBJ2-1; d_call: TRBD1; v_call: TRBV25-1
cdr3_aa: CASSIRGLAGAPDTQYF; cdr3_nt: TGTGCCAGTAGTATCCGGGGACTAGCGGGAGCCCCAGATACGCAGTATTTT; clone_size: .; j_call: TRBJ2-3; d_call: TRBD2; v_call: TRBV19
cdr3_aa: CASRTGGPNEKLFF; cdr3_nt: TGTGCCAGCCGGACAGGAGGCCCTAATGAAAAACTGTTTTTT; clone_size: .; j_call: TRBJ1-4; d_call: TRBD1; v_call: TRBV19
cdr3_aa: CASSLYAGSTDTQYF; cdr3_nt: TGTGCCAGCAGTTTATACGCGGGGAGCACAGATACGCAGTATTTT; clone_size: .; j_call: TRBJ2-3; d_call: .; v_call: TRBV27
cdr3_aa: CVSSVDSHGYTF; cdr3_nt: TGTGTCAGCAGCGTAGATTCACATGGCTACACCTTC; clone_size: .; j_call: TRBJ1-2; d_call: .; v_call: TRBV9
cdr3_aa: CASSERGHPTVGELFF; cdr3_nt: TGTGCCAGCAGTGAAAGGGGACACCCAACGGTCGGGGAGCTGTTTTTT; clone_size: few; j_call: TRBJ2-2; d_call: .; v_call: TRBV6-1
cdr3_aa: CASSLESGRLTDTQYF; cdr3_nt: TGTGCCAGCAGCTTAGAGTCGGGCAGGCTCACAGATACGCAGTATTTT; clone_size: .; j_call: TRBJ2-3; d_call: .; v_call: TRBV7-6
cdr3_aa: CATSREGTAHEQFF; cdr3_nt: TGTGCCACCAGCAGAGAGGGGACCGCCCATGAGCAGTTCTTC; clone_size: .; j_call: TRBJ2-1; d_call: .; v_call: TRBV15
cdr3_aa: CASSSPILETQYF; cdr3_nt: TGTGCCAGCAGCTCTCCCATATTGGAGACCCAGTACTTC; clone_size: few; j_call: TRBJ2-5; d_call: .; v_call: TRBV7-8
cdr3_aa: CASSSGQGITGELFF; cdr3_nt: TGTGCCAGCAGCTCGGGACAGGGGATCACCGGGGAGCTGTTTTTT; clone_size: .; j_call: TRBJ2-2; d_call: TRBD1; v_call: TRBV7-2